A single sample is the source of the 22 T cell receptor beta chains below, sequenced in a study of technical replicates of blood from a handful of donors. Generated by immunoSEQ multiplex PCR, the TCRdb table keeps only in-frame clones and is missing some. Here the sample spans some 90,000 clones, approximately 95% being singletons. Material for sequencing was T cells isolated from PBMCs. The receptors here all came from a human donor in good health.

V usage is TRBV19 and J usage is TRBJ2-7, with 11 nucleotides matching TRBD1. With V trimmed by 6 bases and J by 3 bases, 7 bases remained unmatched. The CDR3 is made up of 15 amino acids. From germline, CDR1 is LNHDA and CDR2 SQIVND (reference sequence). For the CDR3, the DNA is TGTGCCAGTAGACGGACCGGGACAGGGGGCTACGAGCAGTACTTC. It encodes CASRRTGTGGYEQYF. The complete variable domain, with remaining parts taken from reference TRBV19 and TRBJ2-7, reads DGGITQSPKYLFRKEGQNVTLSCEQNLNHDAMYWYRQDPGQGLRLIYYSQIVNDFQKGDIAEGYSVSREKKESFPLTVTSAQKNPTAFYLCASRRTGTGGYEQYFGPGTRLTVT.

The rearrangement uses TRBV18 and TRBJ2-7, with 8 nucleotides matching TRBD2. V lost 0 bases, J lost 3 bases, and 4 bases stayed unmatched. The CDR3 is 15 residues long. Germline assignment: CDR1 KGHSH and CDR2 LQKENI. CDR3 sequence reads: CASSPPGLGRYEQYF. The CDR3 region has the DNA TGTGCCAGCTCACCACCGGGACTAGGGCGCTACGAGCAGTACTTC.

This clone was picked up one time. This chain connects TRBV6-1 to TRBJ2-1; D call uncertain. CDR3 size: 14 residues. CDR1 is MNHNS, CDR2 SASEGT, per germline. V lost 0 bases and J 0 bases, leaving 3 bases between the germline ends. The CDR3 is CASSEASSYNEQFF. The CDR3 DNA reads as TGTGCCAGCAGTGAAGCGAGCTCCTACAATGAGCAGTTCTTC.

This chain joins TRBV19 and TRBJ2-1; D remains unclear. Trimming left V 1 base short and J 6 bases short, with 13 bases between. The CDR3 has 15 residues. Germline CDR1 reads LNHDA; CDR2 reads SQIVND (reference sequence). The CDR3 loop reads CASSIGSGTFNEQFF. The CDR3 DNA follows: TGTGCCAGTAGTATAGGGAGTGGAACTTTCAATGAGCAGTTCTTC.

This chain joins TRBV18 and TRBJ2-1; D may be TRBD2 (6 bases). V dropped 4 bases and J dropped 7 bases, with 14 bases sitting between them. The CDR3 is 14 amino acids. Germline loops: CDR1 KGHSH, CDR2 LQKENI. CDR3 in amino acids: CASSRDWQGNEQFF. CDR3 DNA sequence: TGTGCCAGCTCACGGGACTGGCAGGGTAATGAGCAGTTCTTC.

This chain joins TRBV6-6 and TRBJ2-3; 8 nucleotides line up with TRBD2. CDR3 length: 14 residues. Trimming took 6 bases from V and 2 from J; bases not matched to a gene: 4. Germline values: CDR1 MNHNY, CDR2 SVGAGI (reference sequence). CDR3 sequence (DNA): TGTGCCAGCAGCCAACTAGCGGCCACAGATACGCAGTATTTT. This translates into CASSQLAATDTQYF.

The CDR3 DNA sequence: TGTGCCACTAGCGGGTCCTACAATGAGCAGTTCTTC. Amino acids: CATSGSYNEQFF. The rearrangement links TRBV18 to TRBJ2-1, with 8 positions matching TRBD2. Germline-derived CDR1 and CDR2 are KGHSH and LQKENI. This CDR3 spans 12 amino acids. The ends lost 10 bases at V and 1 base at J; junction bases unmatched: 0.

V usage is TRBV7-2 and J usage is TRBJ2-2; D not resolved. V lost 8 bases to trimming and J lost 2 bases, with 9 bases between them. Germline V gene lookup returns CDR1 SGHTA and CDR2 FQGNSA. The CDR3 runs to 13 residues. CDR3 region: CASSPINTGELFF. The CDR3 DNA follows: TGTGCCAGCTCGCCTATTAACACCGGGGAGCTGTTTTTT.

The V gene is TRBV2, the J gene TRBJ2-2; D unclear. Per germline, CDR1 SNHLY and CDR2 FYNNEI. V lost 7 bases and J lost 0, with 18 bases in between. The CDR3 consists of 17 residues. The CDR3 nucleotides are TGTGCCAGCAACCCCTCCCCCCAGCGATCGAACACCGGGGAGCTGTTTTTT. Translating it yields CASNPSPQRSNTGELFF.

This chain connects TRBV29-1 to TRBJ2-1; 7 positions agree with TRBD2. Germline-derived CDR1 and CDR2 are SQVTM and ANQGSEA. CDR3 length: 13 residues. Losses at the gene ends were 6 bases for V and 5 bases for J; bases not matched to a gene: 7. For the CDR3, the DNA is TGCAGCGTACGGCCTAGCGGAAACAATGAGCAGTTCTTC. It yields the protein CSVRPSGNNEQFF.

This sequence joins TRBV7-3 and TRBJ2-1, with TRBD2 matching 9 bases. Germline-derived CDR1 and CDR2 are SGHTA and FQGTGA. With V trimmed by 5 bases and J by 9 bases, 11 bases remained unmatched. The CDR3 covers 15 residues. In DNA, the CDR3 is TGTGCCAGCAGCCCTTCCCTAGCGGGATTCAGTGAGCAGTTCTTC. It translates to CASSPSLAGFSEQFF.

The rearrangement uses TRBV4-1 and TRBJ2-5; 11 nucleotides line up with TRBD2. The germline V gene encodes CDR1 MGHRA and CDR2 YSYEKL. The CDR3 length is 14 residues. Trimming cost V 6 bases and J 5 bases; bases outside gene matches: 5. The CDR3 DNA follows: TGCGCCAGCAGGACTAGCGGGACACAGGAGACCCAGTACTTC. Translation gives CASRTSGTQETQYF.

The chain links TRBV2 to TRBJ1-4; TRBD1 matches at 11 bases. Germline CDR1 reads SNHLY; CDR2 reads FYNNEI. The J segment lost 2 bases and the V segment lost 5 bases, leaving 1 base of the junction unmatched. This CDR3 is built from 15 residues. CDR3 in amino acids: CASSRDRGTNEKLFF. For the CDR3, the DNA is TGTGCCAGCAGTCGGGACAGGGGGACTAATGAAAAACTGTTTTTT. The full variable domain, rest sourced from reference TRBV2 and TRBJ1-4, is EPEVTQTPSHQVTQMGQEVILRCVPISNHLYFYWYRQILGQKVEFLVSFYNNEISEKSEIFDDQFSVERPDGSNFTLKIRSTKLEDSAMYFCASSRDRGTNEKLFFGSGTQLSVL.

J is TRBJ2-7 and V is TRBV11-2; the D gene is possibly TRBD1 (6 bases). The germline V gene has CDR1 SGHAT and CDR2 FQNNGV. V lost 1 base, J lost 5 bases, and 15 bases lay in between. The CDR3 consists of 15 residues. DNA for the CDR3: TGTGCCAGCAGCTTAGGGACAGCAAGTTCCCACGAGCAGTACTTC. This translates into CASSLGTASSHEQYF.

CDR3 nucleotide sequence: TGTGCCAGCAGCTTTACAGTTCTCGAAGCTTTCTTT. Translation gives CASSFTVLEAFF. The rearrangement uses TRBV7-9 and TRBJ1-1; D gene uncertain. The V gene lost 3 bases and the J gene lost 8 bases, with 10 bases spanning the gap. The CDR3 sequence is 12 residues long. Germline assignment: CDR1 SEHNR and CDR2 FQNEAQ (reference sequence).

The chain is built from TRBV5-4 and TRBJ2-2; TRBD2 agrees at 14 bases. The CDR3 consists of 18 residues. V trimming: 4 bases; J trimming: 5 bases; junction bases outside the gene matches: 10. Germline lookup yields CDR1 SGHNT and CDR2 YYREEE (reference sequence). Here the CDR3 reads CASSEGTSGRFWTGELFF. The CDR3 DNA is TGTGCCAGCAGCGAAGGGACTAGCGGGAGATTTTGGACCGGGGAGCTGTTTTTT.

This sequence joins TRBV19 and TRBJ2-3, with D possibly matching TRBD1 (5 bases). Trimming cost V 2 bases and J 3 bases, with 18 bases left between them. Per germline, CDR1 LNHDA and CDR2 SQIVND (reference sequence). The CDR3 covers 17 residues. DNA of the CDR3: TGTGCCAGTAGTATAAATACCCCAGGGAAATCGACAGATACGCAGTATTTT. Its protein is CASSINTPGKSTDTQYF.

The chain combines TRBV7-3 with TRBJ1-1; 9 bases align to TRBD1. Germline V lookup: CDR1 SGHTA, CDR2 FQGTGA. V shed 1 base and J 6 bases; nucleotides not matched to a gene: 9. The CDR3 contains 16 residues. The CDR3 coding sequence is TGTGCCAGCAGCTTAATCTCGGGGACAGGGAAGGCTGAAGCTTTCTTT. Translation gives CASSLISGTGKAEAFF.

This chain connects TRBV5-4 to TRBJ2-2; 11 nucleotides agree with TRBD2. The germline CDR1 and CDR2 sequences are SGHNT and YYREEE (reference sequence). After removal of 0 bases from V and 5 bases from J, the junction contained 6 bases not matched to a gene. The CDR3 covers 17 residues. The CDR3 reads CASSLGLAGLGTGELFF. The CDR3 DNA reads TGTGCCAGCAGCTTGGGACTAGCGGGACTGGGAACCGGGGAGCTGTTTTTT.

The CDR3 spells CASSQESQGRNEKLFF. The CDR3 DNA reads TGCGCCAGCAGCCAAGAATCCCAGGGAAGGAATGAAAAACTGTTTTTT. V and J are TRBV4-1 and TRBJ1-4, with D perhaps matching TRBD1 (5 bases). V lost 0 bases and J 5 bases, leaving 13 bases between the germline ends. This CDR3 has 16 amino acids. Germline V gives CDR1 MGHRA, CDR2 YSYEKL.

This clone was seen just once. The CDR3 loop is CASSGAGGTTDTQYF. CDR3 DNA: TGTGCCAGCAGTGGAGCGGGAGGGACCACAGATACGCAGTATTTT. V and J are TRBV9 and TRBJ2-3, with 10 bases fitting TRBD2. The ends lost 5 bases at V and 2 bases at J; junction bases unmatched: 5. Germline values: CDR1 SGDLS, CDR2 YYNGEE. The CDR3 sequence is 15 residues long.

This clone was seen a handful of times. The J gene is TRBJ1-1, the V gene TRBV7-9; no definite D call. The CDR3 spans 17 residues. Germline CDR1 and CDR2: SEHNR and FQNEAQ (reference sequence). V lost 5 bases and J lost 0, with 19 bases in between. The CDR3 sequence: CASSPGVGTDMNTEAFF. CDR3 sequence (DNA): TGTGCCAGCAGCCCCGGGGTTGGCACCGACATGAACACTGAAGCTTTCTTT.